This T cell receptor beta chain was captured by sequencing in a study of PD-1 blockade in mismatch repair-deficient tumors (dated by TCRdb to 2016 to 2017). Study-level background: Between late 2013 and September 2016, the trial enrolled approximately 87 consecutive patients with about eleven types of mismatch repair-deficient cancer, all of whom had received prior treatment and were progressing. Tumor-associated T cell clones in the peripheral blood of patients responding to PD-1 blockade were tracked using deep sequencing of TCR CDR3 regions.

This clone was picked up one time. What this receptor recognizes is not known. No much larger clone exists at a distance of one base, and base qualities are not known. The library was made by the immunoSEQ multiplex PCR assay. The table comes from immuneACCESS by way of TCRdb, which keeps in-frame sequences with V and J called. Part of the clones is missing from these tables; in studies checked, under half for an unresolved V gene and the rest for unknown reasons. For this sample the table gives about 51,000 clones, of which approximately 81% were detected only once. The top ten clonotypes cover roughly 8.1% of the sample. Beyond this particular receptor, the publication reports: Tumor-resident clones, often undetectable in blood before treatment, expanded rapidly after pembrolizumab and then contracted, generally before radiologic responses.

Mismatch repair deficiency was established in every enrolled patient by polymerase chain reaction or immunohistochemistry. TCR sequencing was carried out for three patients who responded to pembrolizumab therapy. In the phase II trial, pembrolizumab PD-1 blockade was tested prospectively in advanced mismatch repair-deficient cancers, no matter which tissue of origin the cancers came from. Peripheral blood T cell samples were gathered serially, both before PD-1 blockade started and at multiple time points afterward. Blood sampling times were expressed in weeks after the first pembrolizumab dose. From its cysteine to its phenylalanine, the CDR3 spans 15 amino acids. Only the CDR3 part of the read is kept: 45 bases, read in frame from the first base. CDR1 and CDR2, per the germline V gene (reference sequence), are SGHNT and YYREEE. A distance of 11 bases separates the germline ends of V and J, which lose 0 bases and 5 bases respectively.

In this chain, TRBV5-4 is recombined with TRBJ1-4; the D gene is possibly TRBD1, with 6 bases matching. Sequencing used peripheral blood, obtained around 19 weeks after starting pembrolizumab. This clonotype was obtained from an adult with mismatch repair-deficient cancer. At the DNA level, the sequence is TGTGCCAGCAGCTTGGCCGCAGGGGAAAATGAAAAACTGTTTTTT. It translates to CASSLAAGENEKLFF.